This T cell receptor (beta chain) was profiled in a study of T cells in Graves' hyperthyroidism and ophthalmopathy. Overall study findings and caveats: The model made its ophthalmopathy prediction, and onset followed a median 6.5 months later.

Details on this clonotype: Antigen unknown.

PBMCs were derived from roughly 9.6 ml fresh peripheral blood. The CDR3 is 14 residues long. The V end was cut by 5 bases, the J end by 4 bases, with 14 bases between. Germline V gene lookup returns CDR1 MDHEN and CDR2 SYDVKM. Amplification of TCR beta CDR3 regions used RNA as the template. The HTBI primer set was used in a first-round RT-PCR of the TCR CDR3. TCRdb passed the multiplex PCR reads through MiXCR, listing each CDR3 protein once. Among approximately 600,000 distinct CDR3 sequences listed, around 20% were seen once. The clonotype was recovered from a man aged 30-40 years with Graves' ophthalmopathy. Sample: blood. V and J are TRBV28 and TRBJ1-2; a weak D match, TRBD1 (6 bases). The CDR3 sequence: CASSPPTGFYGYTF. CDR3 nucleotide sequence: TGTGCCAGCAGTCCTCCGACAGGTTTCTATGGCTACACCTTC.